A single sample gave rise to the 5 T cell receptor beta chains below, sequenced in a study of response to subunit inactivated influenza vaccine. TCRdb redid the calling of the RT-PCR reads with MiXCR, one entry per CDR3 protein. The sample lists around 850,000 distinct CDR3 sequences, around a sixth occurring once. This specimen consisted of PBMCs from blood, obtained roughly 5 days after vaccination. The receptors stem from a man in his fifties who received an inactivated influenza vaccine.

This chain joins TRBV4-3 and TRBJ2-1; the D is unclear. The CDR3 sequence is 13 residues long. V was pared by 0 bases and J by 7 bases, with 7 bases between. Germline CDR1 reads LGHNA; CDR2 reads YSLEER. In DNA, the CDR3 is TGCGCCAGCAGCCAAGATCTTATGAATGAGCAGTTCTTC. It is translated as CASSQDLMNEQFF.

This clonotype is a singleton in its sample. The chain is built from TRBV7-9 and TRBJ1-2; D is unresolved. Germline assignment: CDR1 SEHNR and CDR2 FQNEAQ (reference sequence). V lost 5 bases and J 8 bases, leaving 18 bases between the germline ends. This CDR3 spans 14 amino acids. CDR3 region: CASSTVDRSRGYTF. CDR3 DNA sequence: TGTGCCAGCAGCACGGTGGATCGCTCTCGGGGCTACACCTTC. Using reference TRBV7-9 and TRBJ1-2 for the parts outside the CDR3, the full variable domain is DTGVSQNPRHKITKRGQNVTFRCDPISEHNRLYWYRQTLGQGPEFLTYFQNEAQLEKSRLLSDRFSAERPKGSFSTLEIQRTEQGDSAMYLCASSTVDRSRGYTFGSGTRLTVV.

This chain joins TRBV11-3 and TRBJ2-1, with 11 bases matching TRBD2. The V gene's germline CDR1 is SGHNT and CDR2 YENEEA. The junction had 8 bases not matched to a gene; V was cut back by 5 bases and J by 5 bases. This CDR3 has 16 residues. CDR3 amino acids: CASSKGLAGWDNEQFF. In DNA form, the CDR3 reads TGTGCCAGCAGCAAAGGACTAGCGGGCTGGGACAATGAGCAGTTCTTC.

This clonotype was counted between two and nine times. The chain has TRBV4-3 and TRBJ2-1; D gene unclear. V was shortened by 2 bases and J by 8 bases, with 7 bases between the two germline ends. Germline lookup yields CDR1 LGHNA and CDR2 YSLEER. The CDR3 spans 12 residues. This chain's CDR3 is CASSQTGYEQFF. As DNA, the CDR3 is TGCGCCAGCAGCCAAACTGGGTATGAGCAGTTCTTC.

This clonotype was seen at least ten times. The rearrangement uses TRBV29-1 and TRBJ2-7; TRBD1 agrees at 7 bases. Losses at the gene ends were 7 bases for V and 0 bases for J; bases not matched to a gene: 6. The germline gives CDR1 SQVTM, CDR2 ANQGSEA. The CDR3 consists of 13 residues. CDR3 nucleotide sequence: TGCAGCGCATCGGGACAGATCTCCTACGAGCAGTACTTC. This translates into CSASGQISYEQYF.